These 12 T cell receptor beta chains were all obtained from the same sample, sequenced in a study of tumor-infiltrating lymphocytes in primary liver carcinoma. Unsorted whole blood served as the source of blood RNA, and germline DNA was extracted as well. Total RNA (approximately 500 ng) served as template for TCR beta cDNA synthesis primed by a constant-region primer. Three-round nested multiplex PCR performed with slightly modified ARM-PCR produced the TCR beta libraries. The study ran its first two PCR rounds for nine to ten cycles each, using TRBV1-TRBV30 forward primers and a C-beta reverse primer. TCRdb reprocessed the multiplex PCR reads with MiXCR, giving one entry per CDR3 protein. The sample gives 300,000 to 350,000 distinct CDR3 sequences, less than 70% of which show up once; roughly 6% is in the top ten. The sequencing input was peripheral blood. The receptors derive from a man in his forties with primary liver carcinoma and hepatitis B virus infection.

A word on this clonotype: An end of the junction differs from the germline gene, which may be a read error. The chain has TRBV29-1 and TRBJ2-1, with D possibly TRBD1 on 6 matching bases. Per germline, CDR1 SQVTM and CDR2 ANQGSEA. There are 12 residues in the CDR3. CDR3 protein: CSVRTDYYERFF. The CDR3 DNA reads TGCAGCGTAAGGACAGACTACTATGAGCGGTTCTTC.

With regard to this clonotype: The junction differs from germline at one of its ends, possibly a read error. J is TRBJ2-6 and V is TRBV5-5, with a possible D match to TRBD1 (5 bases). The CDR3 covers 14 residues. Germline V gene data show CDR1 as SGHKS and CDR2 as YYEKEE (reference sequence). CDR3 DNA sequence: TGTGCCAGCAGTTTGTTCTCTGGGGCCAACGTCCTGAGTTTC. Its translation is CASSLFSGANVLSF.

The chain has TRBV24-1 and TRBJ2-1; weak D call: TRBD1 (5 bases). The germline V and J ends were trimmed by 4 bases and 5 bases, with 5 bases remaining between them. Germline V gene sequence: CDR1 KGHDR, CDR2 SFDVKD. This CDR3 is 12 amino acids long. The CDR3 is CATSDRDNEQFF. DNA for the CDR3: TGTGCCACCAGTGACAGGGACAATGAGCAGTTCTTC.

The rearrangement uses TRBV4-3 and TRBJ1-6; no definite D call. The CDR3 runs 15 residues. Trimming took off 3 bases at V and 5 bases at J, with 11 bases between the two ends. Per the germline V gene, CDR1 is LGHNA and CDR2 is YSLEER. CDR3 protein: CASSHEGRNNSPLHF. The CDR3 DNA sequence: TGCGCCAGCAGCCATGAGGGCCGTAATAATTCACCCCTCCACTTT.

As concerns this clonotype: A much more abundant neighbour one base away suggests this may be a read error. This chain uses TRBV6-1 with TRBJ2-7; possibly TRBD1 for D (7 bases). Between the trimmed V and J ends, which lost 7 bases and 3 bases, there was a span of 16 bases. Germline lookup yields CDR1 MNHNS and CDR2 SASEGT. This CDR3 spans 14 amino acids. The CDR3 reads CASNGEDRLYEQYF. In DNA form, the CDR3 reads TGTGCCAGCAATGGGGAGGACAGGCTCTACGAGCAGTACTTC.

As to this clonotype: The junction and the germline gene differ at one end; a read error may be behind it. The chain uses TRBV6-5 and TRBJ1-1; no definite D call. This CDR3 is built from 14 residues. Germline loops: CDR1 MNHEY, CDR2 SVGAGI. The CDR3 protein is CASNYSLGVREAFF. CDR3 DNA: TGTGCCAGCAATTACTCTCTTGGGGTGCGTGAAGCTTTCTTT.

The chain employs TRBV6-2 or TRBV6-3 and TRBJ2-2; 8 positions match TRBD2. The CDR3 sequence is 15 residues long. The V gene end was trimmed by 6 bases and the J gene end by 5 bases; junction bases not matched to a gene: 8. Germline V gives CDR1 MNHEY, CDR2 SVGEGT. The CDR3 DNA is TGTGCCAGCAGCCTACCCGGCGGGAGGACCGGGGAGCTGTTTTTT. Protein: CASSLPGGRTGELFF.

Points on this clonotype: A read error may be the cause here, since a much bigger clone is one base away. CDR3 sequence reads: CASSSSGTNQPQHF. The CDR3 DNA follows: TGTGCCAGCAGTTCCTCGGGGACCAATCAGCCCCAGCATTTT. The chain has TRBV6-6 and TRBJ1-5, with a tentative D call TRBD1 (5 bases). The V end lost 4 bases, the J end lost 3 bases, and 10 bases lay between the germline ends. CDR3 length: 14 amino acids. The germline V gene has CDR1 MNHNY and CDR2 SVGAGI (reference sequence).

As regards this clonotype: Given a much more abundant clone one base away, this may be a read error. The J gene is TRBJ1-1, the V gene TRBV6-1, with D possibly being TRBD1 (5 bases). Germline CDR1 and CDR2: MNHNS and SASEGT. V lost 9 bases and J lost 0, with 20 bases in between. The CDR3 runs to 16 residues. The DNA for the CDR3 is TGTGCCAGTTTATTCGGGACGGTCTTAATGAACACTGAAGCTTTCTTT. This codes for CASLFGTVLMNTEAFF.

The rearrangement links TRBV28 to TRBJ2-1; 9 positions agree with TRBD2. The CDR3 totals 16 residues. Germline V gives CDR1 MDHEN, CDR2 SYDVKM. Losses at the gene ends were 6 bases for V and 3 bases for J; bases not matched to a gene: 9. CDR3 in DNA: TGTGCCAGCAGCGTAGGAGGTAGCGGGAGCTACAATGAGCAGTTCTTC. Amino acids: CASSVGGSGSYNEQFF.

Note on this clonotype: A much larger clonotype is one base distant, so this may be a read error. V usage is TRBV12-3 or TRBV12-4 and J usage is TRBJ2-2; D gene unclear. The CDR3 sequence is 14 residues long. V lost 7 bases, J lost 4 bases, and 13 bases lay in between. The CDR3 here is CASTITDRTGELFF. CDR3 coding DNA: TGTGCCAGCACCATTACGGACCGCACCGGGGAGCTGTTTTTT.

This clonotype was detected a few times. This chain links TRBV12-5 with TRBJ2-1; 8 bases match TRBD2. The CDR3 contains 14 residues. Germline V gene sequence: CDR1 LGHNT, CDR2 FRNRAP. The V and J ends lost 6 bases and 9 bases, in that order; junction bases with no gene match: 10. CDR3: CASGQAGASGEQFF. The CDR3 region has the DNA TGTGCTAGTGGCCAAGCGGGAGCTAGCGGTGAGCAGTTCTTC.